This T cell receptor (beta chain) was documented in a study of cytomegalovirus exposure and HLA in healthy donors. Study findings and constraints: Most TCR sequences were rare, but some public TCRs occurred in many donors. Cytomegalovirus-associated status was assigned to fewer than 200 TCR beta chains.

Worth noting for this clone: Its target is not known.

Germline CDR1 KGHSH, CDR2 LQKENI. V lost 2 bases, J lost 0 bases, and 6 bases stayed unmatched. This CDR3 comprises 17 residues. The method was immunoSEQ multiplex PCR; TCRdb's version includes in-frame clones alone and lacks a portion of them. The sample contains around 100,000 clones, about 95% of which appear only once. A 120-subject validation cohort, separate from the 666-subject first cohort, supplied the donors. The gene calls are TRBV18 and TRBJ1-1; TRBD1 matches 10 bases. Material for sequencing was PBMCs. The TCR sequence derives from a woman aged 18-35 years in good health and CMV-seronegative. CDR3 residues: CASSPDRGRVMNTEAFF. DNA for the CDR3: TGTGCCAGCTCACCAGACAGGGGGCGGGTGATGAACACTGAAGCTTTCTTT. Full variable domain (outside the CDR3, taken from reference TRBV18 and TRBJ1-1): NAGVMQNPRHLVRRRGQEARLRCSPMKGHSHVYWYRQLPEEGLKFMVYLQKENIIDESGMPKERFSAEFPKEGPSILRIQQVVRGDSAAYFCASSPDRGRVMNTEAFFGQGTRLTVV.